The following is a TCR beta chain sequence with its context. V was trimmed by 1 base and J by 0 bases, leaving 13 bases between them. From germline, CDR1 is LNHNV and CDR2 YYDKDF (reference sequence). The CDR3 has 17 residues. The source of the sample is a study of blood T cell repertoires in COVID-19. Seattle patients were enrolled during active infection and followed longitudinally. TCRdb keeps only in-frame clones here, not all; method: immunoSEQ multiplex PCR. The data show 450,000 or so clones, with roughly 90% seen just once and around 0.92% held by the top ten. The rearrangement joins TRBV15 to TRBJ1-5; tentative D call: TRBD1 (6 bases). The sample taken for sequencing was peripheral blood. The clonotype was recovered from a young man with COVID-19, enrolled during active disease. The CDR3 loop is CATSRGLRDNSNQPQHF. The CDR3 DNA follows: TGTGCCACCAGCAGAGGACTTCGGGACAATAGCAATCAGCCCCAGCATTTT. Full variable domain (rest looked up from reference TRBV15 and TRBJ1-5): DAMVIQNPRYQVTQFGKPVTLSCSQTLNHNVMYWYQQKSSQAPKLLFHYYDKDFNNEADTPDNFQSRRPNTSFCFLDIRSPGLGDTAMYLCATSRGLRDNSNQPQHFGDGTRLSIL.